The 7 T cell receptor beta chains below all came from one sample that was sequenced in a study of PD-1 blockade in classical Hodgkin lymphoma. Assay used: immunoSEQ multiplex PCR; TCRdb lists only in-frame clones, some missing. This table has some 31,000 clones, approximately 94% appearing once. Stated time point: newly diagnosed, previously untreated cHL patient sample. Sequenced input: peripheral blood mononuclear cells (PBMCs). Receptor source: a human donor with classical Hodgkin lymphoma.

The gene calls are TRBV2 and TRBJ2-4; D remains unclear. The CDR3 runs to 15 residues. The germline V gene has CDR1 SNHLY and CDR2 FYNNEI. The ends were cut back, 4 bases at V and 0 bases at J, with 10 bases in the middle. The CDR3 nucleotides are TGTGCCAGCAGTGCCACCATAATAGCCAAAAACATTCAGTACTTC. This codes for CASSATIIAKNIQYF.

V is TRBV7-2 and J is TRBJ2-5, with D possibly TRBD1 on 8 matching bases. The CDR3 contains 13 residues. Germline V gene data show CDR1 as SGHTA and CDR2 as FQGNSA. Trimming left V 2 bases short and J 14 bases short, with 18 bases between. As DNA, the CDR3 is TGTGCCAGCAGCTTAAACCTACAGGGGGGGGTATACTTC. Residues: CASSLNLQGGVYF. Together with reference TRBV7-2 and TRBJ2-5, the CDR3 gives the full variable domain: GAGVSQSPSNKVTEKGKDVELRCDPISGHTALYWYRQSLGQGLEFLIYFQGNSAPDKSGLPSDRFSAERTGGSVSTLTIQRTQQEDSAVYLCASSLNLQGGVYFGPGTRLLVL.

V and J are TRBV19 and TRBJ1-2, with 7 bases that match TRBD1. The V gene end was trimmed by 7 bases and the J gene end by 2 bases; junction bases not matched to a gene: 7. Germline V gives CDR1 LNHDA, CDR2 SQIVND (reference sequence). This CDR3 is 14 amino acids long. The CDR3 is CASTPGTENYGYTF. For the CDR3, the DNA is TGTGCCAGTACCCCCGGGACAGAGAACTATGGCTACACCTTC.

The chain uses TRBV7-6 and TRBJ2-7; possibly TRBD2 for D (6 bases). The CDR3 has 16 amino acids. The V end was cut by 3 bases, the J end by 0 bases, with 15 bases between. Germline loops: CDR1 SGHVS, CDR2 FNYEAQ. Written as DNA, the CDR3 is TGTGCCAGCAGCTTGGTCGCCGGGCGGGGCTCCTACGAGCAGTACTTC. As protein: CASSLVAGRGSYEQYF.

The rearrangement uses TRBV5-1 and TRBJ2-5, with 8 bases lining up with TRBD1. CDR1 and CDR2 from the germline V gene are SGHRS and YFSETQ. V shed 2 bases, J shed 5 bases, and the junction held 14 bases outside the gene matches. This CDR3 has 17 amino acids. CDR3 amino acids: CASSFWTGSINLETQYF. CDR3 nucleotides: TGCGCCAGCAGCTTTTGGACAGGGAGTATCAATCTGGAGACCCAGTACTTC.

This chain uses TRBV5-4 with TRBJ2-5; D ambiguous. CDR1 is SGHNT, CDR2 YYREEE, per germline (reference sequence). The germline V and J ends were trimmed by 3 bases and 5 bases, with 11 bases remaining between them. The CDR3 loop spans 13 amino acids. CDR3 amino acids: CASSSSVTETQYF. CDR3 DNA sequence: TGTGCCAGCAGCTCTTCAGTGACGGAGACCCAGTACTTC. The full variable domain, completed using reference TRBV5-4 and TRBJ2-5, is ETGVTQSPTHLIKTRGQQVTLRCSSQSGHNTVSWYQQALGQGPQFIFQYYREEENGRGNFPPRFSGLQFPNYSSELNVNALELDDSALYLCASSSSVTETQYFGPGTRLLVL.

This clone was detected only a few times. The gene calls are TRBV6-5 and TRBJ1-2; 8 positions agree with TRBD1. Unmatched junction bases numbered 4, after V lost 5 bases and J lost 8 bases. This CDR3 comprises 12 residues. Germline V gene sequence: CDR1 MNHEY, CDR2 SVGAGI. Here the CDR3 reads CASSHRGSGYTF. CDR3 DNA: TGTGCCAGCAGTCACAGGGGGTCCGGCTACACCTTC.